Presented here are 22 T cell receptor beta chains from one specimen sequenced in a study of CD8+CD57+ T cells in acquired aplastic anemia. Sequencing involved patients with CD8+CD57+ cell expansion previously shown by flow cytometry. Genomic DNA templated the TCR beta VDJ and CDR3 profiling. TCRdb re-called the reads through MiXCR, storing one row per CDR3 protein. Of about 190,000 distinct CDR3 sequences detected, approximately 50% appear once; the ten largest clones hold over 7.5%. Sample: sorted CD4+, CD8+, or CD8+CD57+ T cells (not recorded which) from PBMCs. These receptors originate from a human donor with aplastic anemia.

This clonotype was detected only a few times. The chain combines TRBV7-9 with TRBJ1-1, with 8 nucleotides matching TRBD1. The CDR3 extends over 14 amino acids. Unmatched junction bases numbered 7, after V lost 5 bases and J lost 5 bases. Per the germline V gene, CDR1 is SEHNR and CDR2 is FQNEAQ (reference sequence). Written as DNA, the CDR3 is TGTGCCAGCAGCATGACAGGGGTTGAGACTGAAGCTTTCTTT. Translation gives CASSMTGVETEAFF.

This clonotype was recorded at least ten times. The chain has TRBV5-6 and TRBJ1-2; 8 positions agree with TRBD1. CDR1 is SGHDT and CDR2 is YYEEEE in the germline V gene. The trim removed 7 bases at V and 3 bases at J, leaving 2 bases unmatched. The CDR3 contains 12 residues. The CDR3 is CASLGQDYGYTF. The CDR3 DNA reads TGTGCCAGCTTGGGACAGGACTATGGCTACACCTTC.

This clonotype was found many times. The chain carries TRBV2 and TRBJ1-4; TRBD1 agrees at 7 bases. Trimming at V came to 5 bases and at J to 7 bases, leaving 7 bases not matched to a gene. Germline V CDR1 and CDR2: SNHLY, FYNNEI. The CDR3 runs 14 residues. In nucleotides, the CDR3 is TGTGCCAGCAGTAAAACAGGGGTGGGTGAAAAACTGTTTTTT. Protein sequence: CASSKTGVGEKLFF.

Here the CDR3 DNA reads TGCGCCAGCAGTGATCTGAGCGGGGGGGCCTTCTATGAGCAGTTCTTC. This encodes CASSDLSGGAFYEQFF. The V call is TRBV10-2, the J call TRBJ2-1; 10 nucleotides agree with TRBD2. This CDR3 spans 16 amino acids. The germline CDR1 and CDR2 sequences are WSHSY and SAAADI. V trimming: 3 bases; J trimming: 8 bases; junction bases outside the gene matches: 10.

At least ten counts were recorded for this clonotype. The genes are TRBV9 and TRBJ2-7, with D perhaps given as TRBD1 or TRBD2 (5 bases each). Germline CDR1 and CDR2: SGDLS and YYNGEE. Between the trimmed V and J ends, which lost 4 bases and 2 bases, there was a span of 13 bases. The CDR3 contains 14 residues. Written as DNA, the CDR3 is TGTGCCAGCAGCAAGCCGGGGCCAGCCTACGAGCAGTACTTC. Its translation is CASSKPGPAYEQYF.

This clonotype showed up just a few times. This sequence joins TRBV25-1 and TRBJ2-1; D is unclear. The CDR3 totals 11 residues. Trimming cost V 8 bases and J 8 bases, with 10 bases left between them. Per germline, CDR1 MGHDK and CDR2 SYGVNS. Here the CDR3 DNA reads TGTGCCAGCTCAGAAGAACATGAGCAGTTCTTC. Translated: CASSEEHEQFF.

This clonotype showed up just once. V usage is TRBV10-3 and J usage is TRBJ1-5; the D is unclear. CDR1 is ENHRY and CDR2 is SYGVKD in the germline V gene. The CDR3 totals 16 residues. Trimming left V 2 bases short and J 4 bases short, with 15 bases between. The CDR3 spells CAISEEEGRRNQPQHF. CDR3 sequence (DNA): TGTGCCATCAGTGAGGAGGAAGGGAGGAGGAATCAGCCCCAGCATTTT.

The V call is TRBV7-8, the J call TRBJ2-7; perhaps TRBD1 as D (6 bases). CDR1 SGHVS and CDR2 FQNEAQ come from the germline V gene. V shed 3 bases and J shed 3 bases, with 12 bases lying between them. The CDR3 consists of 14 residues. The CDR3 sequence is CASSFAGAGYEQYF. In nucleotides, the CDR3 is TGTGCCAGCAGCTTTGCAGGGGCGGGCTACGAGCAGTACTTC.

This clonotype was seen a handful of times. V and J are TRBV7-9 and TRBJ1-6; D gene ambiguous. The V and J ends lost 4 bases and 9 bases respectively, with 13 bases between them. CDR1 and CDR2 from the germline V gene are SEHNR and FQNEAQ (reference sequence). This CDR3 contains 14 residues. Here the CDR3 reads CASSSPRPGSPLHF. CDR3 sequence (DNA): TGTGCCAGCAGCTCCCCGAGACCGGGTTCACCCCTCCACTTT.

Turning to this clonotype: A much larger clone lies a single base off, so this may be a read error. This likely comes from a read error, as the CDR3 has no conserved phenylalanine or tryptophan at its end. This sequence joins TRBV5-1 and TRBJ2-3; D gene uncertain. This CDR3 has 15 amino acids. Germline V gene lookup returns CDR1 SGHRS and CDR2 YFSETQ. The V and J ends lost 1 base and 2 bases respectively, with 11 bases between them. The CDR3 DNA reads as TGCGCCAGCAGCTTGCACGACAAGGTCACAGATACGCAGTATTCT. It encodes CASSLHDKVTDTQYS.

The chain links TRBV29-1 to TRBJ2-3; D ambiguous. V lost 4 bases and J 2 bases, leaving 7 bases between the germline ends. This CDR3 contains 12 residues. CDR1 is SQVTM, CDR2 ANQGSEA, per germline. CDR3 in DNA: TGCAGCGTTGTCTATCCCACAGATACGCAGTATTTT. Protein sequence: CSVVYPTDTQYF.

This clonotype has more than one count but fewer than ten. The CDR3, as DNA: TGTGCCAGCAGCTTCAAGGGTGAAGCTTTCTTT. Protein product: CASSFKGEAFF. The chain employs TRBV7-2 and TRBJ1-1; D unresolved. Trimming shortened V by 3 bases and J by 7 bases, and 6 bases separated the two germline ends. The CDR3 covers 11 residues. Germline V gives CDR1 SGHTA, CDR2 FQGNSA.

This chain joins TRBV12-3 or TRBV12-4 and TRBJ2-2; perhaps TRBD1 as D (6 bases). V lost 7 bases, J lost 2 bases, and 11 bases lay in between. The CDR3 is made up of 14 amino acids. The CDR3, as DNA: TGTGCCAGCATCCAACAGGGAAACACCGGGGAGCTGTTTTTT. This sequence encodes CASIQQGNTGELFF.

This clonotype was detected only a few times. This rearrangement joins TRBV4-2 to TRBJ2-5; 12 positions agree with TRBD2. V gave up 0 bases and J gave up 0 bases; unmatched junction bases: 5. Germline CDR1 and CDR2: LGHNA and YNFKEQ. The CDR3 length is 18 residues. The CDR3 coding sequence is TGTGCCAGCAGCCAAGATCCGGGGACTAGCGGGTACCAAGAGACCCAGTACTTC. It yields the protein CASSQDPGTSGYQETQYF.

The CDR3 DNA follows: TGTGCCAGCACGAGGCAGGGGTTCGGCACAGATACGCAGTATTTT. Translated: CASTRQGFGTDTQYF. The genes are TRBV2 and TRBJ2-3, with D possibly TRBD1 on 6 matching bases. CDR1 and CDR2 (germline): SNHLY, FYNNEI. The V gene lost 7 bases and the J gene lost 1 base, with 15 bases spanning the gap. The CDR3 runs 15 residues.

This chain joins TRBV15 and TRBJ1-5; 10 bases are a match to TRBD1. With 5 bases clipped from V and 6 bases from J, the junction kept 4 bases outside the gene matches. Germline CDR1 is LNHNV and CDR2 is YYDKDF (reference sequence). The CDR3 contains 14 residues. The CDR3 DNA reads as TGTGCCACCAGCGGCGGGACAGGGGTTCAGCCCCAGCATTTT. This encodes CATSGGTGVQPQHF.

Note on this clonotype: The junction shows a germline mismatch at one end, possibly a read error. As DNA, the CDR3 is TGTGCCAGCAGTGAAAGGACAGAAGCTTCCTTT. Translation: CASSERTEASF. The chain joins TRBV28 to TRBJ1-1; D possibly corresponds to TRBD1 (6 bases). The CDR3 sequence is 11 residues long. The germline V gene has CDR1 MDHEN and CDR2 SYDVKM.

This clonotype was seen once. The CDR3 protein is CATRTSGSYEQYF. CDR3 coding DNA: TGTGCCACCCGGACTAGCGGGTCCTACGAGCAGTACTTC. The chain is built from TRBV19 and TRBJ2-7; 11 bases match TRBD2. Germline lookup yields CDR1 LNHDA and CDR2 SQIVND (reference sequence). Trimming cost V 10 bases and J 1 base; bases outside gene matches: 3. The CDR3 length is 13 residues.

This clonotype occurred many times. This chain's CDR3 is CASSPLGVATDTQYF. CDR3 in DNA: TGTGCCAGCAGCCCCCTGGGGGTAGCGACAGATACGCAGTATTTT. V and J are TRBV7-9 and TRBJ2-3; D possibly matches TRBD1 or TRBD2 (5 bases each). The CDR3 spans 15 residues. The V gene lost 5 bases and the J gene lost 3 bases, with 15 bases spanning the gap. CDR1 is SEHNR, CDR2 FQNEAQ, per germline (reference sequence).

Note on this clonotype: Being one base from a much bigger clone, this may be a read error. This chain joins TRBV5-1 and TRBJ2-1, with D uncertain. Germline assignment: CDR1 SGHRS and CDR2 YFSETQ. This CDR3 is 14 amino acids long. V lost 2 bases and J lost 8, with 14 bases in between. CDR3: CASSFSVPSDEQFF. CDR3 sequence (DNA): TGCGCCAGCAGCTTCTCAGTACCGAGCGATGAGCAGTTCTTC.

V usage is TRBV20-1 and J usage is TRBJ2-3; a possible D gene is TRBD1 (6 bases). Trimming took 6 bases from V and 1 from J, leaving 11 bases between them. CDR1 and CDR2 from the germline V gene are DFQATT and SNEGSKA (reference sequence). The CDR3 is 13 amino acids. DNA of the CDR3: TGCAGTGCGTTCGGGACACGCACAGATACGCAGTATTTT. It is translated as CSAFGTRTDTQYF.

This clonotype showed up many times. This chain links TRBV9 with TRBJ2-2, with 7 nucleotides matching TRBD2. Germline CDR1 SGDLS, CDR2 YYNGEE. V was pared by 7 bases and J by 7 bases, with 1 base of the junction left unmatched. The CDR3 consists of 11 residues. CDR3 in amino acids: CASGRDGELFF. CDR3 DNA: TGTGCCAGCGGGAGGGACGGGGAGCTGTTTTTT.